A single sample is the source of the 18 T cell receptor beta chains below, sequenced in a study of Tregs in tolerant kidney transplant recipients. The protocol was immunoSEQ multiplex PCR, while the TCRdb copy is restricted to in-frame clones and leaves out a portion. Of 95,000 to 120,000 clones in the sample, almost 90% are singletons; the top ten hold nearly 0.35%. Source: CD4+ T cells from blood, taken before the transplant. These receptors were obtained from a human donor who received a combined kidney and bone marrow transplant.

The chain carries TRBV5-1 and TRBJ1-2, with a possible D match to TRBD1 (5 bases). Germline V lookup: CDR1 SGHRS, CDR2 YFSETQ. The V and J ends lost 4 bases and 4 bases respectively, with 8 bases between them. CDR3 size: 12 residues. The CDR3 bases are TGCGCCAGCAGCCACGACAGCTATGGCTACACCTTC. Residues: CASSHDSYGYTF. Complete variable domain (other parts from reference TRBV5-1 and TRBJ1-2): KAGVTQTPRYLIKTRGQQVTLSCSPISGHRSVSWYQQTPGQGLQFLFEYFSETQRNKGNFPGRFSGRQFSNSRSEMNVSTLELGDSALYLCASSHDSYGYTFGSGTRLTVV.

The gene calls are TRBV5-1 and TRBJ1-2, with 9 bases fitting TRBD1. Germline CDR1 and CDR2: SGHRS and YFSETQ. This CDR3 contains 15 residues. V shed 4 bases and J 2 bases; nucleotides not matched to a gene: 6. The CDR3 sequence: CASSPGDRENYGYTF. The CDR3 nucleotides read TGCGCCAGCAGCCCGGGGGACAGGGAGAACTATGGCTACACCTTC.

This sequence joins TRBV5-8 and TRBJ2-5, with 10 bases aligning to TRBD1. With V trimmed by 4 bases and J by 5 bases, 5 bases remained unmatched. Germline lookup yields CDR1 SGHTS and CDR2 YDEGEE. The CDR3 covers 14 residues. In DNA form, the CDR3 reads TGTGCCAGCAGCGCCGGACAGGGGGTGGAGACCCAGTACTTC. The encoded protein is CASSAGQGVETQYF.

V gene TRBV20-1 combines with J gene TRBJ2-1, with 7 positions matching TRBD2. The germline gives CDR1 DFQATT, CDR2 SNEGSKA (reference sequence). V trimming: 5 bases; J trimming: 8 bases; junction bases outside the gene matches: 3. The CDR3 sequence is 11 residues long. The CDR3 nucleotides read TGCAGTGCTTCTACTAGCGATGAGCAGTTCTTC. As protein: CSASTSDEQFF.

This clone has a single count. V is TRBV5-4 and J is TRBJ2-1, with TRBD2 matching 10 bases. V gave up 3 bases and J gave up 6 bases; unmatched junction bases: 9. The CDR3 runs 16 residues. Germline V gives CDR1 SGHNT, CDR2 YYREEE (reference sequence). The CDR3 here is CASSSLTSGYVNEQFF. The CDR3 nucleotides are TGTGCCAGCAGCTCGCTGACTAGCGGGTACGTCAATGAGCAGTTCTTC.

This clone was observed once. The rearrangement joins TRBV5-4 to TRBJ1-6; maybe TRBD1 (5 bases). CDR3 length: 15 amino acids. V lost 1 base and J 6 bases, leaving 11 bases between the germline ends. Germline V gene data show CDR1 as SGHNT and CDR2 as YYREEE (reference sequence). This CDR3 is CASSLSQGSNSPLHF. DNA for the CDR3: TGTGCCAGCAGCTTGTCTCAGGGTAGTAATTCACCCCTCCACTTT. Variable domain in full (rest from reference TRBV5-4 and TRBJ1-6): ETGVTQSPTHLIKTRGQQVTLRCSSQSGHNTVSWYQQALGQGPQFIFQYYREEENGRGNFPPRFSGLQFPNYSSELNVNALELDDSALYLCASSLSQGSNSPLHFGNGTRLTVT.

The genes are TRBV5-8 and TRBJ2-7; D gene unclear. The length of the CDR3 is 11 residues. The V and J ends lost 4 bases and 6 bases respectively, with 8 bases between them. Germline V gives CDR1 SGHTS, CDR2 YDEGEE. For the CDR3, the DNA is TGTGCCAGCAGCCCGTATTTCGAGCAGTACTTC. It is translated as CASSPYFEQYF.

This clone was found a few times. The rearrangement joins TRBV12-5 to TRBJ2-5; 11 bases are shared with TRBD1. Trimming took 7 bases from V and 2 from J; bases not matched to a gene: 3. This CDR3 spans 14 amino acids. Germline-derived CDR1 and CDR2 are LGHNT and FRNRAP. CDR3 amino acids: CASAGTGGQETQYF. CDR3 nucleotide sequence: TGTGCTAGTGCCGGGACAGGGGGACAAGAGACCCAGTACTTC.

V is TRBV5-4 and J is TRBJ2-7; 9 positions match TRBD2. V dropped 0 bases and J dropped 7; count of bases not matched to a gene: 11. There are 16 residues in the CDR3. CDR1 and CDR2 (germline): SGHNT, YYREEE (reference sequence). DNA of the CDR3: TGTGCCAGCAGCTTGGCTAGCGGGACCCGCCCCAGGGAGCAGTACTTC. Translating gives CASSLASGTRPREQYF. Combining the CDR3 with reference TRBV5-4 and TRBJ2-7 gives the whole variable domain ETGVTQSPTHLIKTRGQQVTLRCSSQSGHNTVSWYQQALGQGPQFIFQYYREEENGRGNFPPRFSGLQFPNYSSELNVNALELDDSALYLCASSLASGTRPREQYFGPGTRLTVT.

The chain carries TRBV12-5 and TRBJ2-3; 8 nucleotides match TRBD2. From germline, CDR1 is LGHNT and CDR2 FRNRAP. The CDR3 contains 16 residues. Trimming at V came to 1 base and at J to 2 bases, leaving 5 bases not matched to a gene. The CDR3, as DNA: TGTGCTAGTGGTTTGGGCGGGGGGCACTACACAGATACGCAGTATTTT. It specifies CASGLGGGHYTDTQYF.

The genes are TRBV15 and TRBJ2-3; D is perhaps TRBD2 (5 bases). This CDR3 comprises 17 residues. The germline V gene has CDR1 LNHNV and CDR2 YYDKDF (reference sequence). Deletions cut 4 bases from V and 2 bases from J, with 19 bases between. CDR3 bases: TGTGCCACCAGCACGACCGGGCTCGGAGACTACACAGATACGCAGTATTTT. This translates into CATSTTGLGDYTDTQYF.

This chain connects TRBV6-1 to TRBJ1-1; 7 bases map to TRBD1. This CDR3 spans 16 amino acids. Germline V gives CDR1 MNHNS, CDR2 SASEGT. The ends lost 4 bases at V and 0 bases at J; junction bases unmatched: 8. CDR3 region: CASSADRDTMNTEAFF. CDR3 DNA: TGTGCCAGCAGTGCCGACAGGGACACCATGAACACTGAAGCTTTCTTT.

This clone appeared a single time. In nucleotides, the CDR3 is TGCGCCAGCAGCTTGGGGGACTCCCCGGCAGATACGCAGTATTTT. It codes for CASSLGDSPADTQYF. The V call is TRBV5-1, the J call TRBJ2-3, with D possibly TRBD2 on 6 matching bases. V gave up 0 bases and J gave up 4 bases, with 12 bases separating them. Germline V gene data show CDR1 as SGHRS and CDR2 as YFSETQ. The CDR3 runs to 15 residues.

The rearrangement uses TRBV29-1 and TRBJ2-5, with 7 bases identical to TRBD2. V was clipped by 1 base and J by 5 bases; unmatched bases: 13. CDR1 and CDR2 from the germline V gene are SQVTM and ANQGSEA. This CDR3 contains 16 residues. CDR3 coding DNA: TGCAGCGTTGAAGCTCCGGGGAGGGCCCGAGGGGAGACCCAGTACTTC. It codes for CSVEAPGRARGETQYF.

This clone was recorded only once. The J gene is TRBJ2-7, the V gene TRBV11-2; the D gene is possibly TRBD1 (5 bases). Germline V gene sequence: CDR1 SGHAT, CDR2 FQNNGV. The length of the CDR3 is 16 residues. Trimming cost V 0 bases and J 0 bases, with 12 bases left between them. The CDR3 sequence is CASSLEGRVFSYEQYF. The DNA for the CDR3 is TGTGCCAGCAGCTTAGAGGGCAGGGTCTTCTCCTACGAGCAGTACTTC.

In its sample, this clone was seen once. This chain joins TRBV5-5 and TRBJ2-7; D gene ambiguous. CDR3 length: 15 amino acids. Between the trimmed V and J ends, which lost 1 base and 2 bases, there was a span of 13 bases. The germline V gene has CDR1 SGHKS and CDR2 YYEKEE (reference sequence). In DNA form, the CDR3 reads TGTGCCAGCAGCTTGAGTGGCGAGGCGGCCTACGAGCAGTACTTC. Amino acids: CASSLSGEAAYEQYF. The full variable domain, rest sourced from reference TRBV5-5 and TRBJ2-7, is DAGVTQSPTHLIKTRGQQVTLRCSPISGHKSVSWYQQVLGQGPQFIFQYYEKEERGRGNFPDRFSARQFPNYSSELNVNALLLGDSALYLCASSLSGEAAYEQYFGPGTRLTVT.

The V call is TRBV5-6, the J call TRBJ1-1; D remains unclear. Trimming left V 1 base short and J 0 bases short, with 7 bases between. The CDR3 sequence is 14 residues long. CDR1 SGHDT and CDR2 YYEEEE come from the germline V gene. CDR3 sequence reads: CASSLPGVNTEAFF. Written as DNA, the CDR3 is TGTGCCAGCAGCTTGCCGGGAGTGAACACTGAAGCTTTCTTT.

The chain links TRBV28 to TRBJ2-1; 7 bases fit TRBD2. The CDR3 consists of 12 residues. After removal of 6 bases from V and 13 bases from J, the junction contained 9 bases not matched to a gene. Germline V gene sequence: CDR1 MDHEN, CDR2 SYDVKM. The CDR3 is CASSRGTTIQFF. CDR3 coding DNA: TGTGCCAGCAGCCGGGGGACTACAATCCAGTTCTTC.